This T cell receptor (beta chain) was found in a study of T-cell reconstitution after alpha-beta-depleted transplantation in children. Study-wide results and caveats: Reportedly, alpha-beta T cells present about two months post-transplant originated from several hundred expanded clones of graft origin. Hyperexpanded clones declined; after one year, newly produced T cells mostly supplied diversity.

This clonotype has ten or more counts. What it recognizes is unknown. Unique molecular identifiers were built into the TCRbeta library. MiXCR, applied by TCRdb to the PCR reads, yields one record per CDR3 protein. The sample lists some 300,000 distinct CDR3 sequences, about 9.4% occurring once. This clonotype originated in a boy under two years old with acute myeloid leukemia, due to receive a stem cell transplant. This specimen was PBMCs, taken before TCRalphabeta/CD19-depleted stem cell transplant.

The CDR3 region is CSARVLGDNQPQHF. The CDR3 DNA reads TGCAGTGCTAGAGTCCTCGGGGACAATCAGCCCCAGCATTTT. This chain links TRBV20-1 with TRBJ1-5; no definite D call. V was trimmed by 1 base and J by 3 bases, leaving 10 bases between them. The CDR3 runs to 14 residues. Germline V gene data show CDR1 as DFQATT and CDR2 as SNEGSKA (reference sequence).